These 17 T cell receptor beta chains were sequenced from one sample in a study of cytomegalovirus exposure and HLA in healthy donors (dated by TCRdb to between 2016 and 2019). Library generation was performed with the immunoSEQ multiplex PCR assay. The clones in this table, taken by TCRdb from immuneACCESS, are in-frame only. Not every clone is retained; where verified, under half of the shortfall comes from an unresolved V gene, and the cause of the rest is unknown. This sample holds 70,000 to 80,000 clones; 90% to 95% were observed only once. The top ten constitute approximately 2.1% of the sample. Source material: PBMCs. The origin of the receptors is a woman aged 18-29 years in good health and CMV-seronegative.

This clone has a single count. A junction end diverges from the germline sequence, so it may reflect a read error. This chain uses TRBV7-7 with TRBJ2-5; possible D gene TRBD1, 5 bases. The CDR3 totals 13 residues. Germline loops: CDR1 SSHAT, CDR2 FNYEAQ (reference sequence). DNA of the CDR3: TGTGCTAGCAGCCTTGGACAATTAGAGACCCAGTACTTC. It translates to CASSLGQLETQYF.

The CDR3 DNA reads as TGTGCCAGCAGCTTAGAAACTAGTATGCACGAGCAGTACTTC. Amino acids: CASSLETSMHEQYF. This chain connects TRBV11-2 to TRBJ2-7; the D gene is possibly TRBD2 (5 bases). V was trimmed by 0 bases and J by 5 bases, leaving 11 bases between them. Germline V gene data show CDR1 as SGHAT and CDR2 as FQNNGV. This CDR3 has 14 residues.

The chain combines TRBV11-2 with TRBJ1-1; perhaps TRBD1 as D (6 bases). The CDR3 is 16 residues long. The germline V and J ends were trimmed by 1 base and 2 bases, with 14 bases remaining between them. Germline CDR1 and CDR2: SGHAT and FQNNGV. CDR3 in DNA: TGTGCCAGCAGCTTAGCGTTCCAGGGGTTAAACACTGAAGCTTTCTTT. Its protein is CASSLAFQGLNTEAFF.

J is TRBJ2-5 and V is TRBV2; 8 nucleotides match TRBD2. This CDR3 region has 17 residues. After removal of 6 bases from V and 6 bases from J, the junction contained 18 bases not matched to a gene. CDR1 and CDR2 from the germline V gene are SNHLY and FYNNEI. The CDR3 DNA sequence: TGTGCCAGCAGGCCCCCCGGCGGGGGGACCGGAGGAAAGACCCAGTACTTC. This gives the protein CASRPPGGGTGGKTQYF.

This clone occurred once. This rearrangement joins TRBV7-9 to TRBJ2-7; 7 bases line up with TRBD2. The length of the CDR3 is 14 residues. Germline assignment: CDR1 SEHNR and CDR2 FQNEAQ (reference sequence). With V trimmed by 10 bases and J by 3 bases, 12 bases remained unmatched. In nucleotides, the CDR3 is TGTGCCACCCAGGGCGGGGGACCGGACTACGAGCAGTACTTC. Translation: CATQGGGPDYEQYF.

The rearrangement links TRBV30 to TRBJ2-3, with 8 nucleotides matching TRBD1. V was pared by 3 bases and J by 7 bases, with 6 bases of the junction left unmatched. This CDR3 region has 13 residues. Germline V gene sequence: CDR1 GTSNPN, CDR2 SVGIG (reference sequence). The CDR3 region has the DNA TGTGCCTGGAGCGGACAGGGTTTGAATACGCAGTATTTT. This codes for CAWSGQGLNTQYF.

This rearrangement joins TRBV19 to TRBJ2-1, with 8 bases identical to TRBD2. The CDR3 runs 14 residues. Germline assignment: CDR1 LNHDA and CDR2 SQIVND (reference sequence). Trimming at V came to 7 bases and at J to 4 bases, leaving 6 bases not matched to a gene. In DNA, the CDR3 is TGTGCCAGTAATAAAGCGGGGGAGTACAATGAGCAGTTCTTC. Translating it yields CASNKAGEYNEQFF.

The chain has TRBV28 and TRBJ2-1, with 11 bases matching TRBD2. Germline-derived CDR1 and CDR2 are MDHEN and SYDVKM. The CDR3 has 17 residues. Trimming removed 3 bases from V and 8 bases from J; junction bases left unmatched: 12. The CDR3 DNA follows: TGTGCCAGCAGTTTTGGGCTTACTAGCGGGAGAATCGATGAGCAGTTCTTC. Amino acids: CASSFGLTSGRIDEQFF. The whole variable domain, remainder taken from reference TRBV28 and TRBJ2-1, is DVKVTQSSRYLVKRTGEKVFLECVQDMDHENMFWYRQDPGLGLRLIYFSYDVKMKEKGDIPEGYSVSREKKERFSLILESASTNQTSMYLCASSFGLTSGRIDEQFFGPGTRLTVL.

V gene TRBV1 combines with J gene TRBJ2-2; the tabulated D call, TRBD2, remains unverified against the DNA. TRBV1 is flagged as a pseudogene. The CDR3 has 17 residues. This CDR3 reads CTSRPTFTSGNTGELFF. The CDR3 DNA sequence: TGCACCAGCAGACCGACTTTTACTAGCGGCAACACCGGGGAGCTGTTTTTT.

The genes are TRBV27 and TRBJ2-7; 10 nucleotides align to TRBD2. The CDR3 is 15 residues long. V was pared by 3 bases and J by 2 bases, with 4 bases of the junction left unmatched. The germline V gene has CDR1 MNHEY and CDR2 SMNVEV (reference sequence). CDR3 coding DNA: TGTGCCAGCAGTTTGAGCGGGGGGGTGGCCTACGAGCAGTACTTC. This sequence encodes CASSLSGGVAYEQYF.

The V and J genes are TRBV5-5 and TRBJ1-1; 7 bases match TRBD1. This CDR3 has 14 amino acids. Unmatched junction bases numbered 8, after V lost 1 base and J lost 8 bases. The germline CDR1 and CDR2 sequences are SGHKS and YYEKEE (reference sequence). The CDR3 sequence: CASSLWQGDPEAFF. The CDR3 nucleotides read TGTGCCAGCAGCTTGTGGCAGGGGGACCCAGAAGCTTTCTTT.

The count of this clone is one. The chain couples TRBV4-3 to TRBJ2-2, with 9 nucleotides matching TRBD1. Germline assignment: CDR1 LGHNA and CDR2 YSLEER. The CDR3 is made up of 15 amino acids. Trimming at V came to 8 bases and at J to 6 bases, leaving 10 bases not matched to a gene. The CDR3 loop reads CASGTGTGLSGELFF. CDR3 nucleotide sequence: TGCGCCAGCGGTACCGGGACAGGGTTGTCCGGGGAGCTGTTTTTT.

V is TRBV9 and J is TRBJ1-1, with 7 bases lining up with TRBD1. The CDR3 length is 13 residues. CDR1 and CDR2 (germline): SGDLS, YYNGEE. After removal of 6 bases from V and 4 bases from J, the junction contained 6 bases not matched to a gene. The CDR3 is CASNRQGGTEAFF. The CDR3 coding sequence is TGTGCCAGCAACCGACAGGGTGGCACTGAAGCTTTCTTT.

V is TRBV6-6 and J is TRBJ1-4; possibly TRBD1 for D (6 bases). This CDR3 comprises 16 residues. The ends were cut back, 3 bases at V and 5 bases at J, with 16 bases in the middle. Germline assignment: CDR1 MNHNY and CDR2 SVGAGI (reference sequence). The DNA of the CDR3 is TGTGCCAGCAGTTATTACCGTGTGACAGGAAATGAAAAACTGTTTTTT. Encoded protein: CASSYYRVTGNEKLFF.

The CDR3 DNA is TGTGCCTGGACAGGGGACCACGGGCAGCCCCAGCATTTT. Translating gives CAWTGDHGQPQHF. V gene TRBV30 combines with J gene TRBJ1-5; a possible D gene is TRBD1 (6 bases). This CDR3 has 13 residues. V was cut by 4 bases and J by 7 bases, with 14 bases left in between. From germline, CDR1 is GTSNPN and CDR2 SVGIG (reference sequence).

This sequence joins TRBV19 and TRBJ2-2; D not resolved. Germline CDR1 and CDR2: LNHDA and SQIVND (reference sequence). V lost 5 bases to trimming and J lost 8 bases, with 6 bases between them. The CDR3 has 11 residues. CDR3 amino acids: CASSEWGELFF. CDR3 nucleotide sequence: TGTGCCAGTAGTGAGTGGGGGGAGCTGTTTTTT. The variable domain in full, completed from reference TRBV19 and TRBJ2-2, reads DGGITQSPKYLFRKEGQNVTLSCEQNLNHDAMYWYRQDPGQGLRLIYYSQIVNDFQKGDIAEGYSVSREKKESFPLTVTSAQKNPTAFYLCASSEWGELFFGEGSRLTVL.

V usage is TRBV15 and J usage is TRBJ1-6; D is unclear. The germline V gene has CDR1 LNHNV and CDR2 YYDKDF (reference sequence). Trimming left V 9 bases short and J 7 bases short, with 10 bases between. The CDR3 runs 12 residues. The CDR3 sequence is CATGSGNSPLHF. CDR3 in DNA: TGTGCCACAGGGAGCGGAAATTCACCCCTCCACTTT.